This T cell receptor (beta chain) comes out of a study of CD8 T cells in Susac syndrome. Looking at the study overall: Clinically active disease was present in more than five of the sequenced Susac syndrome patients. Under ten of these patients were in remission. Patients with Susac syndrome, at blood draw, were therapy-naive, on corticosteroids, or on intravenous immunoglobulin alone.

This CDR3 is 18 amino acids long. From germline, CDR1 is SGHDN and CDR2 FVKESK. Trimming took 2 bases from V and 0 from J, leaving 14 bases between them. Negative isolation was used for CD8+ and CD4+ T cells, and FACS enrichment was applied to TEMRA cells. With random hexamers, reverse transcription was performed on about 0.5 to 1 ug of RNA. By means of immunoSEQ multiplex PCR, TCR beta CDR3 spanning 54 Vbeta and 13 Jbeta underwent amplification. MiXCR, run by TCRdb on the immunoSEQ multiplex PCR reads, gives a single entry per CDR3 protein. The sample shows 200,000 to 300,000 distinct CDR3 sequences, almost 97% of them seen only once.

This clonotype was sampled from a human donor with Susac syndrome. Input material: CD4+ T cells from PBMCs. The chain uses TRBV14 and TRBJ2-6; tentatively, D is TRBD1 or TRBD2 (5 bases each). The CDR3 loop reads CASSQFTPGLSGANVLTF. In nucleotides, the CDR3 is TGTGCCAGCAGCCAATTCACCCCGGGGCTCTCTGGGGCCAACGTCCTGACTTTC.